The table lists the clone carrying this TCR beta chain with a few counts. Its antigen is not known. This sample is part of a study of T cells in Graves' hyperthyroidism and ophthalmopathy. Amplified TCR beta CDR3 regions derived from RNA transcripts. Using the HTBI primer set, a first-round RT-PCR was run on the TCR CDR3. TCRdb re-called the multiplex PCR reads through MiXCR, storing one row per CDR3 protein. Counted here are about 770,000 distinct CDR3 sequences, 18% occurring once; the ten biggest clones make up 15% to 20%. The hyperthyroidism was newly diagnosed and had lasted under 2 months; the patients were aged 18 to 65. Uncontrolled infection, other autoimmune disease, pregnancy or lactation excluded patients. CDR1 is LGHDT and CDR2 is YNNKEL in the germline V gene (reference sequence). The CDR3 is made up of 14 amino acids. V shed 4 bases and J 3 bases; nucleotides not matched to a gene: 5.

Study-level findings and limits: Blood shared most expanded thyroid clonotypes above 0.001.

Sequenced sample: blood. The receptor comes from a woman between 45 and 65 years old with Graves' hyperthyroidism that later progressed to Graves' ophthalmopathy. V gene TRBV3-1 combines with J gene TRBJ1-1; the match to TRBD1 covers 7 bases. DNA of the CDR3: TGTGCCAGCAGCCGGGGTAGGGGGCACACTGAAGCTTTCTTT. This sequence encodes CASSRGRGHTEAFF.